The 22 T cell receptor beta chains listed next were all sequenced from one sample in a study of CD8+CD57+ T cells in acquired aplastic anemia. Using genomic DNA as the template, TCR beta VDJ and CDR3 profiling was carried out. Using its own MiXCR run on the reads, TCRdb lists one record per CDR3 protein. The top ten hold around 2.5% of the sample, which has approximately 130,000 distinct CDR3 sequences, almost 40% seen once. Sequencing involved patients with CD8+CD57+ cell expansion previously shown by flow cytometry. The sequenced material came from sorted CD4+, CD8+, or CD8+CD57+ T cells (not recorded which) from PBMCs. The receptors were gathered from a human donor with aplastic anemia.

Ten or more counts support this clonotype. The chain carries TRBV5-6 and TRBJ1-1; D possibly corresponds to TRBD1 (5 bases). V dropped 6 bases and J dropped 6 bases, with 9 bases sitting between them. Germline loops: CDR1 SGHDT, CDR2 YYEEEE. CDR3 length equals 11 residues. The CDR3 DNA follows: TGTGCCAGCACTCGGGGGGCTGAAGCTTTCTTT. This sequence encodes CASTRGAEAFF.

This clonotype was recorded at least ten times. The chain uses TRBV10-3 and TRBJ2-7; 8 bases align to TRBD1. Germline V gene data show CDR1 as ENHRY and CDR2 as SYGVKD. This CDR3 has 15 amino acids. CDR3 loop: CASSEYLQGVYEQYV. The CDR3 DNA sequence: TGTGCCAGCAGTGAGTATCTACAGGGGGTCTACGAGCAGTACGTC.

This chain connects TRBV12-3 or TRBV12-4 to TRBJ1-3, with D unresolved. V was pared by 5 bases and J by 0 bases, with 2 bases between. The CDR3 contains 12 residues. The CDR3 DNA reads TGTGCCAGCAGTACCTCTGGAAACACCATATATTTT. This sequence encodes CASSTSGNTIYF.

The chain uses TRBV11-2 and TRBJ1-1; D might be TRBD1 (6 bases). V lost 1 base and J 4 bases, leaving 19 bases between the germline ends. The CDR3 runs to 17 residues. In germline, CDR1 is SGHAT, CDR2 FQNNGV. CDR3 region: CASSLGGGSRGGTEAFF. In DNA, the CDR3 is TGTGCCAGCAGCTTAGGAGGTGGATCCAGGGGCGGCACTGAAGCTTTCTTT.

Points on this clonotype: Without the conserved terminal phenylalanine or tryptophan, this CDR3 likely stems from a read error. The V gene is TRBV24-1, the J gene TRBJ2-1; TRBD1 agrees at 7 bases. Germline V lookup: CDR1 KGHDR, CDR2 SFDVKD. The CDR3 loop spans 14 amino acids. V gave up 3 bases and J gave up 7 bases; unmatched junction bases: 5. CDR3 sequence reads: CATSDEGAGNEQFL. CDR3 DNA sequence: TGTGCCACCAGTGATGAGGGGGCAGGGAATGAGCAGTTCCTC.

J is TRBJ2-6 and V is TRBV5-6; D possibly corresponds to TRBD2 (6 bases). There are 17 residues in the CDR3. V was clipped by 3 bases and J by 1 base, with 14 bases between them. The germline gives CDR1 SGHDT, CDR2 YYEEEE. CDR3 region: CASSWGLDDSGANVLTF. For the CDR3, the DNA is TGTGCCAGCAGCTGGGGACTCGACGATTCTGGGGCCAACGTCCTGACTTTC.

The rearrangement joins TRBV19 to TRBJ1-5, with 11 bases identical to TRBD1. With V trimmed by 10 bases and J by 6 bases, 8 bases remained unmatched. The CDR3 sequence is 14 residues long. The germline gives CDR1 LNHDA, CDR2 SQIVND (reference sequence). The chain's CDR3 is CATSGTGGGQPQHF. The CDR3 bases are TGTGCCACCTCCGGGACAGGGGGTGGTCAGCCCCAGCATTTT.

The chain is built from TRBV2 and TRBJ2-1, with unresolved D. Trimming pared 5 bases from V and 3 bases from J, leaving 11 bases between. CDR1 SNHLY and CDR2 FYNNEI come from the germline V gene. The CDR3 runs to 14 residues. CDR3 loop: CASSRRLIYNEQFF. As DNA, the CDR3 is TGTGCCAGCAGTCGTCGTCTCATCTACAATGAGCAGTTCTTC.

The chain has TRBV14 and TRBJ1-1; D ambiguous. Germline V gene data show CDR1 as SGHDN and CDR2 as FVKESK. The ends were cut back, 0 bases at V and 5 bases at J, with 7 bases in the middle. The CDR3 spans 13 residues. CDR3 coding DNA: TGTGCCAGCAGCCAAGAACCGGGGACTGAAGCTTTCTTT. The encoded protein is CASSQEPGTEAFF.

This clonotype was seen at least ten times. The chain links TRBV20-1 to TRBJ2-3; weak D call: TRBD2 (6 bases). V was clipped by 3 bases and J by 6 bases, with 10 bases between them. CDR3 length: 12 amino acids. Germline V gene sequence: CDR1 DFQATT, CDR2 SNEGSKA (reference sequence). CDR3 sequence reads: CSARDLADTQYF. The CDR3 DNA follows: TGCAGTGCTAGGGATCTAGCGGATACGCAGTATTTT.

By share, this clonotype counts as medium-sized. The chain has TRBV29-1 and TRBJ2-5; D might be TRBD2 (6 bases). Germline assignment: CDR1 SQVTM and CDR2 ANQGSEA. Trimming left V 3 bases short and J 9 bases short, with 14 bases between. The CDR3 loop spans 12 amino acids. CDR3 nucleotides: TGCAGCGTTGATTGGGGACTGTCTCCCCAGTACTTC. It yields the protein CSVDWGLSPQYF.

The rearrangement joins TRBV3-1 to TRBJ1-1; D gene ambiguous. Trimming pared 4 bases from V and 3 bases from J, leaving 15 bases between. Germline lookup yields CDR1 LGHDT and CDR2 YNNKEL (reference sequence). The CDR3 spans 15 residues. CDR3 protein: CASSPGLKGHTEAFF. The CDR3 DNA sequence: TGTGCCAGCAGCCCGGGCCTTAAAGGGCACACTGAAGCTTTCTTT.

This clonotype was detected ten times or more. The junction shows a germline mismatch at one end, possibly a read error. The chain recombines TRBV4-2 with TRBJ1-1, with D possibly being TRBD1 (5 bases). Germline V lookup: CDR1 LGHNA, CDR2 YNFKEQ. This CDR3 contains 13 residues. The CDR3 nucleotides are TGTGCCAGCAGCCAAGGTAGTAGGACACCCGAGGTCTTT. As protein: CASSQGSRTPEVF.

This clonotype was seen only a few times. A much larger clone lies a single base off, so this may be a read error. The V and J genes are TRBV20-1 and TRBJ1-2; tentatively, D is TRBD1 (6 bases). Germline values: CDR1 DFQATT, CDR2 SNEGSKA (reference sequence). The CDR3 runs 14 residues. Between the trimmed V and J ends, which lost 5 bases and 2 bases, there was a span of 15 bases. CDR3 nucleotide sequence: TGCAGTGCTGCTGGGGCAGGGGACAACTATGGCTACACCTTC. Translated: CSAAGAGDNYGYTF.

Many counts were recorded for this clonotype. This chain connects TRBV5-5 to TRBJ1-5, with 10 bases aligning to TRBD1. The J segment lost 6 bases and the V segment lost 3 bases, leaving 3 bases of the junction unmatched. The CDR3 consists of 14 residues. Germline assignment: CDR1 SGHKS and CDR2 YYEKEE (reference sequence). The CDR3 nucleotides are TGTGCCAGCAGCTCTGACAGGGGGCGTCAGCCCCAGCATTTT. The encoded protein is CASSSDRGRQPQHF.

The J gene is TRBJ2-1, the V gene TRBV9, with 8 nucleotides matching TRBD2. V dropped 3 bases and J dropped 8; count of bases not matched to a gene: 7. CDR3 length: 14 residues. Germline assignment: CDR1 SGDLS and CDR2 YYNGEE. CDR3 sequence (DNA): TGTGCCAGCAGCGCAGGGACTAGTGCGTATGAGCAGTTCTTC. It yields the protein CASSAGTSAYEQFF.

The chain carries TRBV20-1 and TRBJ1-1; perhaps TRBD1 as D (5 bases). Trimming stripped 6 bases from V and 0 bases from J, with 26 bases between. CDR3 length: 18 residues. Looked up from germline, CDR1 is DFQATT and CDR2 is SNEGSKA (reference sequence). The chain's CDR3 is CSASSFRPGRTMNTEAFF. The CDR3 nucleotides read TGCAGTGCCAGCAGTTTTCGGCCGGGACGTACGATGAACACTGAAGCTTTCTTT.

The rearrangement links TRBV29-1 to TRBJ2-7, with 13 bases that match TRBD2. This CDR3 is built from 15 residues. V lost 1 base, J lost 3 bases, and 3 bases stayed unmatched. CDR1 and CDR2 from the germline V gene are SQVTM and ANQGSEA. CDR3 sequence (DNA): TGCAGCGTTGAAGGACTAGCGGGAGGCAACTACGAGCAGTACTTC. The encoded protein is CSVEGLAGGNYEQYF.

This clonotype was detected a few times. The chain links TRBV5-6 to TRBJ1-2; D uncertain. The CDR3 has 14 residues. Per the germline V gene, CDR1 is SGHDT and CDR2 is YYEEEE. V was shortened by 5 bases and J by 3 bases, with 14 bases between the two germline ends. The CDR3, as DNA: TGTGCCAGCAGACCCCTGAGGAGCTACTATGGCTACACCTTC. Protein sequence: CASRPLRSYYGYTF. Variable domain in full (rest from reference TRBV5-6 and TRBJ1-2): DAGVTQSPTHLIKTRGQQVTLRCSPKSGHDTVSWYQQALGQGPQFIFQYYEEEERQRGNFPDRFSGHQFPNYSSELNVNALLLGDSALYLCASRPLRSYYGYTFGSGTRLTVV.

This clonotype was seen many times. The rearrangement joins TRBV5-1 to TRBJ2-3; the match to TRBD1 covers 8 bases. The CDR3 contains 16 residues. V was clipped by 4 bases and J by 3 bases; unmatched bases: 10. Germline V gene lookup returns CDR1 SGHRS and CDR2 YFSETQ. CDR3 region: CASSLPLDRETDTQYF. CDR3 in DNA: TGCGCCAGCAGCCTGCCCCTGGACAGGGAGACAGATACGCAGTATTTT.

The CDR3, as DNA: TGTGCCAGCAGTTCTGGATCGGGGGAAATACACGAGCAGTACTTC. It translates to CASSSGSGEIHEQYF. The rearrangement joins TRBV11-3 to TRBJ2-7; possibly TRBD2 for D (6 bases). Per the germline V gene, CDR1 is SGHNT and CDR2 is YENEEA. This CDR3 comprises 15 residues. V was clipped by 6 bases and J by 5 bases, with 20 bases between them.

The table lists this clonotype with many counts. This sequence joins TRBV9 and TRBJ2-7; unclear D gene. With 3 bases removed from V and 6 bases from J, the gap between germline ends came to 10 bases. The CDR3 runs to 12 residues. Germline-derived CDR1 and CDR2 are SGDLS and YYNGEE. CDR3: CASSAPLGEQYF. DNA of the CDR3: TGTGCCAGCAGCGCCCCTCTCGGCGAGCAGTACTTC.